The 22 T cell receptor beta chains reported below all come from one sample, sequenced in a study of cytomegalovirus exposure and HLA in healthy donors. The PCR had 60 Vbeta and 13 Jbeta primers. The table came from immunoSEQ multiplex PCR; TCRdb's copy has only in-frame clones and leaves some out. The sample consists of some 150,000 clones, approximately 84% of them appearing once. The material sequenced was PBMCs. The receptors here all came from a man in his thirties or forties in good health and CMV-seropositive.

J is TRBJ2-3 and V is TRBV7-9; 8 bases fit TRBD2. V lost 8 bases, J lost 0 bases, and 7 bases stayed unmatched. From germline, CDR1 is SEHNR and CDR2 FQNEAQ (reference sequence). This CDR3 contains 15 residues. The CDR3 protein is CASDPSGFSTDTQYF. CDR3 nucleotides: TGTGCCAGCGACCCTAGCGGGTTTAGCACAGATACGCAGTATTTT.

The table lists this clone with a few counts. The gene calls are TRBV27 and TRBJ2-3; a possible D gene is TRBD2 (6 bases). Per germline, CDR1 MNHEY and CDR2 SMNVEV (reference sequence). V gave up 3 bases and J gave up 0 bases, with 13 bases separating them. The CDR3 runs to 16 residues. Written as DNA, the CDR3 is TGTGCCAGCAGTTTCGGCCCGGGGACTAGCACAGATACGCAGTATTTT. As protein: CASSFGPGTSTDTQYF.

The rearrangement uses TRBV19 and TRBJ2-7, with 7 bases fitting TRBD2. V trimming: 2 bases; J trimming: 0 bases; junction bases outside the gene matches: 4. The germline CDR1 and CDR2 sequences are LNHDA and SQIVND (reference sequence). This CDR3 region has 15 residues. CDR3 bases: TGTGCCAGTAGTATACAGGCGGGAGACTCCTACGAGCAGTACTTC. Translation: CASSIQAGDSYEQYF. The full variable domain, in which reference TRBV19 and TRBJ2-7 provide the parts outside the CDR3, is DGGITQSPKYLFRKEGQNVTLSCEQNLNHDAMYWYRQDPGQGLRLIYYSQIVNDFQKGDIAEGYSVSREKKESFPLTVTSAQKNPTAFYLCASSIQAGDSYEQYFGPGTRLTVT.

This clone was observed a handful of times. The chain uses TRBV7-9 and TRBJ1-1; 10 bases are a match to TRBD1. Germline lookup yields CDR1 SEHNR and CDR2 FQNEAQ (reference sequence). Unmatched junction bases numbered 4, after V lost 5 bases and J lost 4 bases. The CDR3 extends over 14 amino acids. The CDR3 DNA is TGTGCCAGCAGCGATAGACAGGGGGCCACTGAAGCTTTCTTT. Its protein product is CASSDRQGATEAFF.

The chain couples TRBV6-1 to TRBJ2-1, with TRBD2 identical over 12 bases. V lost 11 bases, J lost 6 bases, and 8 bases stayed unmatched. This CDR3 contains 14 residues. Germline CDR1 reads MNHNS; CDR2 reads SASEGT. CDR3 region: CAARPSGGGNEQFF. For the CDR3, the DNA is TGTGCCGCACGCCCTAGCGGGGGGGGCAATGAGCAGTTCTTC.

The rearrangement joins TRBV7-9 to TRBJ2-2; 15 nucleotides match TRBD2. The CDR3 is 17 amino acids. V was clipped by 5 bases and J by 4 bases; unmatched bases: 5. Per germline, CDR1 SEHNR and CDR2 FQNEAQ (reference sequence). The CDR3 nucleotides are TGTGCCAGCAGCAGCGGGACTAGCGGGGGGACCACCGGGGAGCTGTTTTTT. Translation: CASSSGTSGGTTGELFF.

A few counts support this clone. This chain joins TRBV28 and TRBJ1-4; possible D gene TRBD1, 6 bases. The CDR3 has 12 amino acids. V was clipped by 10 bases and J by 6 bases, with 12 bases between them. In germline, CDR1 is MDHEN, CDR2 SYDVKM. The CDR3 DNA reads TGTGCCACCCAAGGGGGATATGAAAAACTGTTTTTT. Translation: CATQGGYEKLFF.

Worth noting for this clone: A junction end diverges from the germline sequence, so it may reflect a read error. The chain is built from TRBV5-1 and TRBJ2-3; 10 nucleotides align to TRBD2. Germline CDR1 and CDR2: SGHRS and YFSETQ. This CDR3 has 15 amino acids. The CDR3 loop is CASRALAGVLDAQYF. CDR3 DNA sequence: TGCGCCAGCAGGGCGCTAGCGGGGGTTTTAGATGCGCAGTATTTT.

Regarding this clone: Other DNA sequences within the sample encode an identical CDR3. The genes are TRBV5-1 and TRBJ2-3; 11 bases align to TRBD2. CDR1 and CDR2 from the germline V gene are SGHRS and YFSETQ. The CDR3 extends over 15 amino acids. Losses at the gene ends were 0 bases for V and 5 bases for J; bases not matched to a gene: 2. This chain's CDR3 is CASSLGLAGGDTQYF. Written as DNA, the CDR3 is TGCGCCAGCAGCTTGGGGCTAGCGGGGGGAGATACGCAGTATTTT. The variable domain in full, completed from reference TRBV5-1 and TRBJ2-3, reads KAGVTQTPRYLIKTRGQQVTLSCSPISGHRSVSWYQQTPGQGLQFLFEYFSETQRNKGNFPGRFSGRQFSNSRSEMNVSTLELGDSALYLCASSLGLAGGDTQYFGPGTRLTVL.

In DNA form, the CDR3 reads TGTGCCAGCAGCCCAAGGACTAGCGGGAGCGAGACCCAGTACTTC. This encodes CASSPRTSGSETQYF. This chain connects TRBV11-3 to TRBJ2-5; 13 bases match TRBD2. CDR3 length: 15 amino acids. J was trimmed by 5 bases and V by 5 bases; bases with no gene match: 5. Germline CDR1 is SGHNT and CDR2 is YENEEA.

The gene calls are TRBV29-1 and TRBJ2-7; TRBD1 is a possible D gene (5 bases). Germline V gene data show CDR1 as SQVTM and CDR2 as ANQGSEA. The CDR3 has 14 residues. V was cut by 4 bases and J by 2 bases, with 15 bases left in between. In nucleotides, the CDR3 is TGCAGCGTTGGGTACCCGACAGTACCCTACGAGCAGTACTTC. The encoded protein is CSVGYPTVPYEQYF.

The chain couples TRBV5-6 to TRBJ1-3; D call uncertain. Germline loops: CDR1 SGHDT, CDR2 YYEEEE. Trimming stripped 0 bases from V and 7 bases from J, with 14 bases between. The CDR3 sequence is 15 residues long. The CDR3 is CASSLEVRDTNTIYF. The CDR3 DNA is TGTGCCAGCAGCTTGGAGGTGAGGGATACGAACACCATATATTTT.

The J gene is TRBJ2-1, the V gene TRBV29-1, with a weak D call TRBD1 (6 bases). Looked up from germline, CDR1 is SQVTM and CDR2 is ANQGSEA. Deletions cut 7 bases from V and 5 bases from J, with 27 bases between. The length of the CDR3 is 17 residues. CDR3 amino acids: CSGARGHLAKADNEQFF. CDR3 nucleotide sequence: TGCAGCGGTGCAAGGGGACACCTCGCGAAAGCGGACAATGAGCAGTTCTTC.

The chain carries TRBV29-1 and TRBJ1-2; 9 nucleotides match TRBD1. V shed 8 bases, J shed 7 bases, and the junction held 11 bases outside the gene matches. CDR1 and CDR2 (germline): SQVTM, ANQGSEA. The CDR3 extends over 13 amino acids. Here the CDR3 reads CSTRTGERSGYTF. The CDR3 nucleotides are TGCAGCACTAGGACAGGGGAAAGATCTGGCTACACCTTC.

This clone showed up just once. CDR3 residues: CASSQDSLAGILLAKNIQYF. The CDR3 coding sequence is TGTGCCAGCAGCCAAGATAGTCTAGCGGGGATTCTACTAGCCAAAAACATTCAGTACTTC. The chain uses TRBV4-2 and TRBJ2-4; 9 nucleotides match TRBD2. The V gene's germline CDR1 is LGHNA and CDR2 YNFKEQ. CDR3 length equals 20 residues. Trimming removed 0 bases from V and 0 bases from J; junction bases left unmatched: 12.

The chain links TRBV7-2 to TRBJ2-5; 7 nucleotides line up with TRBD2. The J call may be incorrect, as the DNA end agrees better with TRBJ2-7. Germline V CDR1 and CDR2: SGHTA, FQGNSA. The CDR3 covers 15 residues. The DNA of the CDR3 is TGTGCCAGCAGCTCCGTAGGAAGCGGGATCTACGAGCAGTACTTC. The encoded protein is CASSSVGSGIYEQYF.

This chain uses TRBV27 with TRBJ2-7; 9 nucleotides align to TRBD2. J lost 4 bases, V lost 4 bases, and 8 bases had no gene match. CDR1 and CDR2 (germline): MNHEY, SMNVEV (reference sequence). The CDR3 is 15 amino acids. The CDR3 is CASSSLAGAGYEQYF. The CDR3 DNA sequence: TGTGCCAGCAGTTCCTTAGCGGGAGCTGGTTACGAGCAGTACTTC.

A few counts support this clone. The genes are TRBV7-8 and TRBJ2-1, with TRBD2 identical over 8 bases. CDR1 SGHVS and CDR2 FQNEAQ come from the germline V gene. The CDR3 is 15 amino acids. The trim removed 1 base at V and 4 bases at J, leaving 3 bases unmatched. The DNA of the CDR3 is TGTGCCAGCAGCTTAGGCGGGGGGACGTACAATGAGCAGTTCTTC. Translating gives CASSLGGGTYNEQFF. The whole variable domain, filled in from reference TRBV7-8 and TRBJ2-1, reads GAGVSQSPRYKVAKRGQDVALRCDPISGHVSLFWYQQALGQGPEFLTYFQNEAQLDKSGLPSDRFFAERPEGSVSTLKIQRTQQEDSAVYLCASSLGGGTYNEQFFGPGTRLTVL.

The sample holds one count of this clone. The CDR3, as DNA: TGTGCCAGCAGCGTAGGACTAGCGGAGGGGGAGACCCAGTACTTC. This gives the protein CASSVGLAEGETQYF. The chain combines TRBV9 with TRBJ2-5; 9 nucleotides match TRBD2. V gave up 0 bases and J gave up 5 bases; unmatched junction bases: 5. The CDR3 extends over 15 amino acids. Germline V gives CDR1 SGDLS, CDR2 YYNGEE.

The gene calls are TRBV6-1 and TRBJ2-6; 10 positions match TRBD1. The V gene end was trimmed by 3 bases and the J gene end by 1 base; junction bases not matched to a gene: 6. The CDR3 runs 18 residues. CDR1 and CDR2 from the germline V gene are MNHNS and SASEGT. DNA of the CDR3: TGTGCCAGCAGTGACCTGACAGGGGGCGCGTCTGGGGCCAACGTCCTGACTTTC. The encoded protein is CASSDLTGGASGANVLTF.

This sequence joins TRBV5-1 and TRBJ2-2; no clear D. CDR1 is SGHRS and CDR2 is YFSETQ in the germline V gene. V lost 0 bases and J lost 3, with 9 bases in between. This CDR3 contains 15 residues. CDR3 sequence: CASSLVTPYTGELFF. In DNA form, the CDR3 reads TGCGCCAGCAGCTTGGTGACACCATACACCGGGGAGCTGTTTTTT.

The chain is built from TRBV9 and TRBJ2-5; 9 positions agree with TRBD2. Germline CDR1 SGDLS, CDR2 YYNGEE. The V segment lost 4 bases and the J segment 2 bases; nucleotides outside the gene matches: 6. This CDR3 has 15 amino acids. In DNA form, the CDR3 reads TGTGCCAGCAGCTTTAGCGGGGGACTTCAAGAGACCCAGTACTTC. Encoded protein: CASSFSGGLQETQYF. Supplemented by reference TRBV9 and TRBJ2-5, the full variable domain reads DSGVTQTPKHLITATGQRVTLRCSPRSGDLSVYWYQQSLDQGLQFLIQYYNGEERAKGNILERFSAQQFPDLHSELNLSSLELGDSALYFCASSFSGGLQETQYFGPGTRLLVL.